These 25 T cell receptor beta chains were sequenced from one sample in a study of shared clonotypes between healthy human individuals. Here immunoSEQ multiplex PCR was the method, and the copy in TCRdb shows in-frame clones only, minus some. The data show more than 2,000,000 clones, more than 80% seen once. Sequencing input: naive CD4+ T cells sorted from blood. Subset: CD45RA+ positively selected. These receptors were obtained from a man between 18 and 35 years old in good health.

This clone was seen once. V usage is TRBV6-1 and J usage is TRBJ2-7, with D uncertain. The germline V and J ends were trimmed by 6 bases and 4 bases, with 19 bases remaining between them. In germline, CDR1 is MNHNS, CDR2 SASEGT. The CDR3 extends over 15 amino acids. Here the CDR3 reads CASSETGQPIYEQYF. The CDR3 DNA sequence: TGTGCCAGCAGCGAAACCGGGCAGCCTATTTACGAGCAGTACTTC.

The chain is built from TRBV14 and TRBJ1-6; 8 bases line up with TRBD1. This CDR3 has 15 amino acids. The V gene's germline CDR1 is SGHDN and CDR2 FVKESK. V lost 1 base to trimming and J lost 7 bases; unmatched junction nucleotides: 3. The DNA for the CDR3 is TGTGCCAGCAGCCAAGTGACAGGGGCGAATTCACCCCTCCACTTT. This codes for CASSQVTGANSPLHF.

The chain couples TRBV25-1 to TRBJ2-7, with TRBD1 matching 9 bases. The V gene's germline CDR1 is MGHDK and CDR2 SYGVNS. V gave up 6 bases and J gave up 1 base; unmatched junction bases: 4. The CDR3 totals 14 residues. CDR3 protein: CASRGGQGSYEQYF. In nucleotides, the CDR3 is TGTGCCAGCAGAGGGGGACAGGGATCCTACGAGCAGTACTTC.

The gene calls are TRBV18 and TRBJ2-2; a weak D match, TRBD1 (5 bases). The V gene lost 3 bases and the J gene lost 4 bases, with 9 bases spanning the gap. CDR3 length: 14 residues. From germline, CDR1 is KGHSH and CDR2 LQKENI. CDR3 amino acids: CASSPLDSTGELFF. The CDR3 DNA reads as TGTGCCAGCTCACCCCTCGACAGCACCGGGGAGCTGTTTTTT. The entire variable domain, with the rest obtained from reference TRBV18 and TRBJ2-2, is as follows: NAGVMQNPRHLVRRRGQEARLRCSPMKGHSHVYWYRQLPEEGLKFMVYLQKENIIDESGMPKERFSAEFPKEGPSILRIQQVVRGDSAAYFCASSPLDSTGELFFGEGSRLTVL.

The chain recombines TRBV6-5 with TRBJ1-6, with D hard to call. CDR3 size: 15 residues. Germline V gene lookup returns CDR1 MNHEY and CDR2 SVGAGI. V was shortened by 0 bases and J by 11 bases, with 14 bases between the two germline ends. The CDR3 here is CASSYSTRKVAPLHF. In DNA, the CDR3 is TGTGCCAGCAGTTACTCGACAAGGAAGGTGGCACCCCTCCACTTT.

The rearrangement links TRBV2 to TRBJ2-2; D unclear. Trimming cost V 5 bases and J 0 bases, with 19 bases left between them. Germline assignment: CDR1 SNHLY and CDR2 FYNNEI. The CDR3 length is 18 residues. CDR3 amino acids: CASSLNLASNSNTGELFF. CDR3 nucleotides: TGTGCCAGCAGTCTTAACTTAGCATCGAATTCGAACACCGGGGAGCTGTTTTTT.

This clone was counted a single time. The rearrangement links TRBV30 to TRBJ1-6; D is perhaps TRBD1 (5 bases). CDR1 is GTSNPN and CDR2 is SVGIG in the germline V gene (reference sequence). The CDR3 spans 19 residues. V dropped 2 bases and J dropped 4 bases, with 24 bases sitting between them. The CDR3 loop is CAWSTPGTWREVYNSPLHF. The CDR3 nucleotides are TGTGCCTGGAGTACGCCCGGGACGTGGCGAGAGGTATATAATTCACCCCTCCACTTT.

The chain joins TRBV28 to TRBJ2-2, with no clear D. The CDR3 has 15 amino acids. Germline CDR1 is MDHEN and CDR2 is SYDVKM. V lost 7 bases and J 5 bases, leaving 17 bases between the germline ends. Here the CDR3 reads CASTTVGLVTGELFF. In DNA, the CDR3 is TGTGCCAGCACTACTGTAGGGCTGGTAACCGGGGAGCTGTTTTTT. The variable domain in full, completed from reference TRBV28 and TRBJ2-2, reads DVKVTQSSRYLVKRTGEKVFLECVQDMDHENMFWYRQDPGLGLRLIYFSYDVKMKEKGDIPEGYSVSREKKERFSLILESASTNQTSMYLCASTTVGLVTGELFFGEGSRLTVL.

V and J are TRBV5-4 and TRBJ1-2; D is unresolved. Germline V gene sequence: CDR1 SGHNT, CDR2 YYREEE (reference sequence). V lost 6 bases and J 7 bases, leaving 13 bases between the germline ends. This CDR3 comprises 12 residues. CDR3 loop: CASTLERVGYTF. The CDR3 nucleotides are TGTGCCAGCACCCTAGAGAGAGTTGGCTACACCTTC.

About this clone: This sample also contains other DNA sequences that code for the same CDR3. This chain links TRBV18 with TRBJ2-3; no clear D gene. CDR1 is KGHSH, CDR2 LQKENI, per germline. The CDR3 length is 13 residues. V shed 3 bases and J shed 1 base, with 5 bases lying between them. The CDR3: CASSPDGTDTQYF. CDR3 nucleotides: TGTGCCAGCTCACCGGACGGCACAGATACGCAGTATTTT.

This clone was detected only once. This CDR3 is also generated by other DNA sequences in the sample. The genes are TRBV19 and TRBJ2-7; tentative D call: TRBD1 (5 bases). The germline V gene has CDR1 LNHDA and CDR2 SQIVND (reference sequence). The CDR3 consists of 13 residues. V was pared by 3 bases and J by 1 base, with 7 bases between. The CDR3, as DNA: TGTGCCAGTAGTATGGGGCCGTCCTACGAGCAGTACTTC. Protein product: CASSMGPSYEQYF.

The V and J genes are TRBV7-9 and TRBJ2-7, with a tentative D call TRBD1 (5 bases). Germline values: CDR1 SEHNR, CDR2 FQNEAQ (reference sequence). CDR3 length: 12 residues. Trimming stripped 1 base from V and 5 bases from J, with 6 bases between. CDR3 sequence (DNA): TGTGCCAGCAGCTTAGACAGGAACGAGCAGTACTTC. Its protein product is CASSLDRNEQYF.

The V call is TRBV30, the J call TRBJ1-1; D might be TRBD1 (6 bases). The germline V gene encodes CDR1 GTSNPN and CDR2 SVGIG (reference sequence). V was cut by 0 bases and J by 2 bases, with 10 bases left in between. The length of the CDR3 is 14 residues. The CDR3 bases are TGTGCCTGGAGTGTAGACAGGTTAAACACTGAAGCTTTCTTT. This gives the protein CAWSVDRLNTEAFF.

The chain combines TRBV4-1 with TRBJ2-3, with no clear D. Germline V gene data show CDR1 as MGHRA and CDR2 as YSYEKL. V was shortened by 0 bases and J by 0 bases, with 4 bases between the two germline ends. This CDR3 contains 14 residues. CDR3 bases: TGCGCCAGCAGCCAAGAATCGAGCACAGATACGCAGTATTTT. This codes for CASSQESSTDTQYF.

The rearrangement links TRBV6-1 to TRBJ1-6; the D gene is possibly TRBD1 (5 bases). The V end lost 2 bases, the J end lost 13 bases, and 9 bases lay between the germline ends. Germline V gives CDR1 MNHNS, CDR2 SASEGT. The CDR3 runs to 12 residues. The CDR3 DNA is TGTGCCAGCAGTGAAATTTCAGGGCCCCTCCACTTT. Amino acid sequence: CASSEISGPLHF.

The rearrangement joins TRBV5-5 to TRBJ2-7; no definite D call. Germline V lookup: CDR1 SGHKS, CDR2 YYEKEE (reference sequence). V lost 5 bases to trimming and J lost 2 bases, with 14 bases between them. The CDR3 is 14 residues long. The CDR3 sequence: CASSPRPRAYEQYF. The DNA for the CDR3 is TGTGCCAGCAGTCCTAGACCTAGGGCCTACGAGCAGTACTTC.

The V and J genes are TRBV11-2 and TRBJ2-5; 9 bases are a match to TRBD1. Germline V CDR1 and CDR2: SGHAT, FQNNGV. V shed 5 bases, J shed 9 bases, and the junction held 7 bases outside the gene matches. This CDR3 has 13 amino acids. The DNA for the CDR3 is TGTGCCAGCAGCCCCCGGACAGGGGTTTCCCAGTACTTC. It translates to CASSPRTGVSQYF.

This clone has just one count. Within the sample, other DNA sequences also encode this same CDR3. The DNA of the CDR3 is TGTGCCAGCAGTCAGGGAGTCAGCTACGAGCAGTACTTC. This encodes CASSQGVSYEQYF. The rearrangement links TRBV28 to TRBJ2-7; D tentatively reads TRBD1 or TRBD2 (5 bases each). V gave up 5 bases and J gave up 3 bases, with 11 bases separating them. This CDR3 region has 13 residues. CDR1 and CDR2 (germline): MDHEN, SYDVKM.

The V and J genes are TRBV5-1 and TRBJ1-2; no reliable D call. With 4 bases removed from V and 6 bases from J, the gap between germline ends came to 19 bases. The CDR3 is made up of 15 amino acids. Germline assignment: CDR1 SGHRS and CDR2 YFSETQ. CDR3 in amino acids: CASSANRATTNGYTF. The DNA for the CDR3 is TGCGCCAGCAGCGCTAACCGGGCCACCACCAATGGCTACACCTTC.

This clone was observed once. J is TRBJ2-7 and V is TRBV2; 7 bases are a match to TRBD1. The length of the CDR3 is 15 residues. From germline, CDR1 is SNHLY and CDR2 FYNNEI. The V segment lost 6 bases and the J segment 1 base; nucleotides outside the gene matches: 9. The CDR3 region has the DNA TGTGCCAGCAGCTCAGCGACAGGGAGATCCTACGAGCAGTACTTC. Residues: CASSSATGRSYEQYF.

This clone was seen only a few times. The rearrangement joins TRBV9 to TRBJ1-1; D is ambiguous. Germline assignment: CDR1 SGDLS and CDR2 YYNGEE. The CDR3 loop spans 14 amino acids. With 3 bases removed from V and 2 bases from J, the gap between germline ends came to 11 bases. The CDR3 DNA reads TGTGCCAGCAGCGGATCCCCAGGAAACACTGAAGCTTTCTTT. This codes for CASSGSPGNTEAFF.

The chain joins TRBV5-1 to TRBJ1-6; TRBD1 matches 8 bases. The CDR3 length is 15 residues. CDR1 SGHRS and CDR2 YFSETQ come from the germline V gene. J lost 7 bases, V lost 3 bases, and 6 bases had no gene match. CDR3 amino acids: CASSSGQDGNSPLHF. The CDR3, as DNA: TGCGCCAGCAGCTCGGGACAGGATGGAAATTCACCCCTCCACTTT.

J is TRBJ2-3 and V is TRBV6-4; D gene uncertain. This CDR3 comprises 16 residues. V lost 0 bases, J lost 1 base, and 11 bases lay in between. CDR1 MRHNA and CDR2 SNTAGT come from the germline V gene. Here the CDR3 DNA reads TGTGCCAGCAGTGACTCGGCACCATCGGGCACAGATACGCAGTATTTT. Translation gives CASSDSAPSGTDTQYF.

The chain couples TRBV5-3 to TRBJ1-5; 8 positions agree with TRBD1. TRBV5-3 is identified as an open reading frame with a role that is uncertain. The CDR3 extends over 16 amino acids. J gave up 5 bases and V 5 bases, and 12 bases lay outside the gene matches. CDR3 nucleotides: TGTGCCAGAAGAACCAGACAGGGGATAAGGGATCAGCCCCAGCATTTT. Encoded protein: CARRTRQGIRDQPQHF.

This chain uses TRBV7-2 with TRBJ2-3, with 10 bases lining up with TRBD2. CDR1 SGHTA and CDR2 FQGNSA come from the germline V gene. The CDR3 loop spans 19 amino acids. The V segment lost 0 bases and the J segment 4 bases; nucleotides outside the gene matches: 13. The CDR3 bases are TGTGCCAGCAGCTTAGCGCTCCTAGCGGGAGATCGAGGGGCAGATACGCAGTATTTT. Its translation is CASSLALLAGDRGADTQYF.